The entry that follows covers one TCR beta chain sequence. This clonotype was seen once. The target of this receptor is not known. Within one base of it there is no much larger clone, and no base qualities were kept. Evidence from a single read is weak. This sample stems from a study (dated by TCRdb to between 2014 and 2017). Notes on the research overall: The study tested whether tumor-infiltrating Tregs in breast cancer are recruited from blood Tregs or converted in situ from other CD4+ T cell subsets. Findings and caveats that apply to the study as a whole: Tumor-infiltrating Treg TCR alpha and beta sequences overlapped most with tumor naive CD4+ T cells, then with blood naive CD4+ T cells. The larger-cohort validation was restricted to a single TCR beta V-J rearrangement rather than whole repertoires. Tumor memory CD4+ T cell TCR gene usage clustered with blood and lymph node memory CD4+ cells and lymph node naive CD4+ cells.

The CDR3, cysteine through phenylalanine, is 15 amino acids long. The only DNA kept is the CDR3, 45 bases in frame from the first base. Between the V and J ends, shortened by 0 bases and 4 bases respectively, the junction contains 13 bases. CDR1 MGHRA and CDR2 YSYEKL were looked up in the germline V gene. The Miltenyi Naive CD4+ T Cell Isolation kit was used to purify naive CD4+ T cells, and CD25 microbeads were used to remove Tregs. Tregs, naive and memory CD4+ T cells from tumor, blood and ipsilateral draining lymph nodes of about five breast cancer patients underwent full-length TCR alpha and beta sequencing. Mononuclear cells from lymph nodes or approximately 46 ml of peripheral blood were isolated by Ficoll density gradient centrifugation. FACS confirmed that the sorted cell populations were more than 90% pure. Full-length TCR variable regions were amplified by 5' RACE PCR with constant-region reverse primers, followed by semi-nested PCR with Nested Universal Primer A. The ReliaPrep RNA Cell Miniprep System was used to extract total RNA, which was then reverse transcribed into 5'RACE-ready cDNA with the SMARTer RACE 5'/3' Kit. Full-length TCR alpha and beta libraries were barcoded with multiplex adaptors and sequenced on an Illumina MiSeq. The original methods were these. For each of nine subset-tissue groups, sequencing data from the five patients were pooled, and the groups were compared by unsupervised clustering of TCR gene usage. The Morisita-Horn index, with shared sequences weighted by their contribution to each repertoire, was used to calculate repertoire similarity. In-frame beta chains were kept once TCRdb had trimmed the public reads at Q25 with fastp and called clones with MiXCR. Identical CDR3 proteins give one entry, which carries the most common genes and DNA. It is TCRdb's table, rather than the study itself, that gives the V and J calls and clone size. The sample yields tens of thousands of distinct CDR3 sequences; 28% were counted once. The leading ten clones occupy about 2.2% of the sample.

Recombination linked TRBV4-1 to TRBJ2-7; the D region possibly corresponds to TRBD1 (5 bases align). Material: naive CD4+ T cells sorted from blood. According to the study, the label for this sample's cell subset or site signals: naive CD4+ T cells, CD4+CD45RA+CD25-. The sequence came from a female donor with breast cancer. The CDR3 protein: CASSQDRQGKYEQYF. The DNA sequence is TGCGCCAGCAGCCAAGATAGGCAGGGCAAGTACGAGCAGTACTTC.